The clone carrying this T cell receptor (beta chain) came up a few times. This specimen comes from a study of human T cells and chemical hapten exposure. The time point denotes: patch test 2, 6 weeks after DPC sensitization. Treatment in this sample: therapeutic diphenylcyclopropenone sensitization with weekly scalp DPC. TCRdb called the RACE reads again in MiXCR, with one record for every CDR3 protein. This sample carries nearly 85,000 distinct CDR3 sequences, around 10% of them seen once, and the ten largest clones take around 1.4%. CDR1 is MNHEY, CDR2 SVGEGT, per germline. The CDR3 runs 14 residues. V was cut by 7 bases and J by 3 bases, with 13 bases left in between.

Sample: whole blood, taken in connection with sensitization to the hapten diphenylcyclopropenone (DPC). This chain joins TRBV6-2 or TRBV6-3 and TRBJ1-5; tentatively, D is TRBD1 (6 bases). This clonotype was obtained from a man aged 18 to 30 with alopecia areata. Some clones in this sample may be carry-over from other donors' samples. The DNA for the CDR3 is TGTGCCAGCACCCAGGGGAGTTTCAATCAGCCCCAGCATTTT. Its protein is CASTQGSFNQPQHF.